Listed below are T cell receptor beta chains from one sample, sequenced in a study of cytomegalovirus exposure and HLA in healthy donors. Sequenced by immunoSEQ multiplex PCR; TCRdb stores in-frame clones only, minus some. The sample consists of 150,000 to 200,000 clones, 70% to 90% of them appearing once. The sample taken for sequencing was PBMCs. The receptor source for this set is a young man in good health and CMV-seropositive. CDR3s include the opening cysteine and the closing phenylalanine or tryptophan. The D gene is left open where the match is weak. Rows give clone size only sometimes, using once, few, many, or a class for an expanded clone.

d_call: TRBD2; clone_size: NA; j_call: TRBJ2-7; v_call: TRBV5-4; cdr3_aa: CASSLAGGSYEQYF; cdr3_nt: TGTGCCAGCAGCTTAGCGGGGGGGAGCTACGAGCAGTACTTC
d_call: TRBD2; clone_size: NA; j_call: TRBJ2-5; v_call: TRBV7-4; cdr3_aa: CASSLDARGGRETQYF; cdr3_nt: TGTGCCAGCAGCTTAGACGCGCGGGGGGGCCGAGAGACCCAGTACTTC
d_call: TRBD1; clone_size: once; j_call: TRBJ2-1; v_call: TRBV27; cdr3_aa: CASSPPGQGIYNEQFF; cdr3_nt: TGTGCCAGCAGTCCCCCGGGACAGGGGATATACAATGAGCAGTTCTTC
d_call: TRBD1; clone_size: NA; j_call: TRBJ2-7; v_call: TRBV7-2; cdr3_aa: CASSLDRTGSPYEQYF; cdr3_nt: TGTGCCAGCAGCTTAGATCGGACAGGGAGCCCCTACGAGCAGTACTTC
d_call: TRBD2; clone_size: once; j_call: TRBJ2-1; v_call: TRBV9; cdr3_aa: CASSDSGENYNEQFF; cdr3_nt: TGTGCCAGCAGCGATAGCGGGGAGAACTACAATGAGCAGTTCTTC
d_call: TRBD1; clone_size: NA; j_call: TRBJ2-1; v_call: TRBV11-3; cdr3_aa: CASSVDRYNEQFF; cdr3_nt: TGTGCCAGCAGCGTGGACAGGTACAATGAGCAGTTCTTC
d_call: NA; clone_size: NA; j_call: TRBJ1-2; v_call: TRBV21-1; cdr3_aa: CAKESTGERINYGYTF; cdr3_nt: TGTGCCAAGGAATCGACAGGAGAGAGAATTAACTATGGCTACACCTTC
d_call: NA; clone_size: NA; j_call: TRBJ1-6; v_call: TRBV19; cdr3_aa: CASSPRPRSSYNSPLHF; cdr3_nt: TGTGCCAGTAGTCCCCGTCCGCGGAGCTCCTATAATTCACCCCTCCACTTT
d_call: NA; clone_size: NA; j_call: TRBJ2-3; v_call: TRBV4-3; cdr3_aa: CASSQERDTWDTQYF; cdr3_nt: TGCGCCAGCAGCCAAGAACGGGATACGTGGGATACGCAGTATTTT
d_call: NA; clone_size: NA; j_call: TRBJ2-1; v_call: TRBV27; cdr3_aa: CASSLGQTLYNEQFF; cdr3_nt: TGTGCCAGCAGTTTAGGGCAGACCCTCTACAATGAGCAGTTCTTC
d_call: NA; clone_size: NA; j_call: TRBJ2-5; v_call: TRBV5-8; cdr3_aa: CASSPPYRGGYETQYF; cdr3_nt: TGTGCCAGCAGCCCGCCTTACAGGGGGGGATATGAGACCCAGTACTTC
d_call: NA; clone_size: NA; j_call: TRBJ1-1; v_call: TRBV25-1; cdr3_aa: CASSDQISADTEAFF; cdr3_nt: TGTGCCAGCAGTGACCAGATTTCTGCGGACACTGAAGCTTTCTTT
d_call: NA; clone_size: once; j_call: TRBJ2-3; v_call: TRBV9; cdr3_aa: CASSYSRKADTQYF; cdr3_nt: TGTGCCAGCAGTTACTCGCGGAAAGCAGATACGCAGTATTTT
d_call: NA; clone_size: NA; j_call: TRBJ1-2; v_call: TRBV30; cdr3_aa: CAWSVSQRYGYTF; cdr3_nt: TGTGCCTGGAGTGTAAGTCAGCGCTATGGCTACACCTTC
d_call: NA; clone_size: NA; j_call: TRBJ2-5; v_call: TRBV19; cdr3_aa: CASSISRTAGQETQYF; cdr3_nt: TGTGCCAGTAGTATATCTCGGACGGCGGGGCAAGAGACCCAGTACTTC
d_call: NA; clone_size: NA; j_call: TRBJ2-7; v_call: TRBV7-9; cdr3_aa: CASRLPRGQGDEQYF; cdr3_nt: TGTGCCAGCCGCCTACCCCGGGGGCAGGGGGACGAGCAGTACTTC
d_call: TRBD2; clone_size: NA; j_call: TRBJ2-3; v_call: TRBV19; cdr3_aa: CASTQTSGGATDTQYF; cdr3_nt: TGTGCCAGTACCCAGACTAGCGGGGGGGCAACAGATACGCAGTATTTT
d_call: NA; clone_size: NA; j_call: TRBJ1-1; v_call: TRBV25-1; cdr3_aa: CASSAGANTEAFF; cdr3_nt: TGTGCCAGCAGTGCAGGGGCGAACACTGAAGCTTTCTTT
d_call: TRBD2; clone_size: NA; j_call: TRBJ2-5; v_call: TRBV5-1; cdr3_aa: CASSLGTSGGQETQYF; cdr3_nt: TGCGCCAGCAGCTTGGGGACTAGCGGGGGGCAAGAGACCCAGTACTTC
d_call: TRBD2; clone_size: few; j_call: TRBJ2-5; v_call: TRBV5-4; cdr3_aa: CASSWRSGGVGEQYF; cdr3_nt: TGTGCCAGCAGCTGGAGGAGCGGGGGGGTTGGAGAGCAGTACTTC
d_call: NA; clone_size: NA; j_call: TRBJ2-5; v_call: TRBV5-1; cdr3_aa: CASSLELSFQETQYF; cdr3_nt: TGCGCCAGCAGCTTGGAACTGTCTTTCCAAGAGACCCAGTACTTC
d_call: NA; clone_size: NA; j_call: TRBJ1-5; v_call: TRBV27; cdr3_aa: CASSFNGGSRPQHF; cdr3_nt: TGTGCCAGCAGTTTTAACGGAGGTAGTAGGCCCCAGCATTTT
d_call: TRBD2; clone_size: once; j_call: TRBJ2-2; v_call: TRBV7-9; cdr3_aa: CASRPSGGAGELFF; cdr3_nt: TGTGCCAGCAGACCTTCGGGGGGAGCCGGGGAGCTGTTTTTT
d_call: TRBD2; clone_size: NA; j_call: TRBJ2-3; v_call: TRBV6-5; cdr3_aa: CASLRTAGDTDTQYF; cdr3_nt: TGTGCCAGCCTCCGCACGGCGGGGGACACAGATACGCAGTATTTT
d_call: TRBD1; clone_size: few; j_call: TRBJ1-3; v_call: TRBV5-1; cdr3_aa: CASSLVGGGGNTIYF; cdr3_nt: TGCGCCAGCAGCTTGGTAGGGGGCGGCGGAAACACCATATATTTT
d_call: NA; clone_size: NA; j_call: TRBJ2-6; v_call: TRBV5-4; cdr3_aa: CASSFGQVSGANVLTF; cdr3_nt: TGTGCCAGCAGTTTCGGACAAGTCTCTGGGGCCAACGTCCTGACTTTC
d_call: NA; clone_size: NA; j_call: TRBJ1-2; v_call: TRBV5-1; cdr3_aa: CASSLLGGGYTF; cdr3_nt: TGCGCCAGCAGCTTGTTGGGAGGTGGCTACACCTTC
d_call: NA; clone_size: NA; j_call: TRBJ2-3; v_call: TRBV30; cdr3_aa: CACRTGIPGTDTQYF; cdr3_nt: TGTGCCTGTCGAACAGGGATCCCAGGCACAGATACGCAGTATTTT
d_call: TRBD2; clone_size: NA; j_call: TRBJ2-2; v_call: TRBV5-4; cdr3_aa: CASSFTGGNTGELFF; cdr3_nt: TGTGCCAGCAGCTTCACGGGGGGGAACACCGGGGAGCTGTTTTTT
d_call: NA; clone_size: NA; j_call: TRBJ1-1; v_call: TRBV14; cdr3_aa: CASSQSVTGTEAFF; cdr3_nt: TGTGCCAGCAGCCAATCCGTGACAGGCACTGAAGCTTTCTTT
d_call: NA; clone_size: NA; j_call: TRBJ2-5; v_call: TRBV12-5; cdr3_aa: CASGFPLLETQYF; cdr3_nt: TGTGCTAGTGGTTTTCCCCTCCTGGAGACCCAGTACTTC
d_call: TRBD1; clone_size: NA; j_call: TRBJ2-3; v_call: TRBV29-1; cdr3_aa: CSVEVGQASSTDTQYF; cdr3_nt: TGCAGCGTTGAAGTTGGACAGGCCTCTAGCACAGATACGCAGTATTTT
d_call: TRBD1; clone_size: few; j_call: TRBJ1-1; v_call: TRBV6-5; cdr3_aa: CASSFRDRGNAFF; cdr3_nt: TGTGCCAGCAGCTTCCGGGACAGGGGAAATGCTTTCTTT
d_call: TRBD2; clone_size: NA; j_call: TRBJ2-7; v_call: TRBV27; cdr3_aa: CASSPSWGGKGYEQYF; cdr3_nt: TGTGCCAGCAGCCCGAGTTGGGGGGGAAAGGGGTACGAGCAGTACTTC
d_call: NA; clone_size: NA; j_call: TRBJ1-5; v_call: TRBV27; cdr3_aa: CATGTNGGVQHF; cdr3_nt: TGTGCCACTGGAACAAACGGAGGGGTCCAGCATTTT
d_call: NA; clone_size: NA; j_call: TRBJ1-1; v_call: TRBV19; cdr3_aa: CASSIAGVLNTEAFF; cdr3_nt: TGTGCCAGTAGTATAGCAGGGGTCTTGAACACTGAAGCTTTCTTT
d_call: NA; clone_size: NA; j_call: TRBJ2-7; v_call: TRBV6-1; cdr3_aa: CASSEARTLSYEQYF; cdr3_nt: TGTGCCAGCAGTGAAGCGCGGACACTTAGTTACGAGCAGTACTTC
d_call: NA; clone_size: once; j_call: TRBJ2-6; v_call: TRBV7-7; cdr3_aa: CASSLVPGANVLTF; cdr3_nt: TGTGCCAGCAGCTTAGTCCCGGGGGCCAACGTCCTGACTTTC
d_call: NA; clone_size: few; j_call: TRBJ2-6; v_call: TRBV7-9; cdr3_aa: CASSDSRRQPGANVLTF; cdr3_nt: TGTGCCAGCAGCGATAGTAGGAGGCAGCCGGGGGCCAACGTCCTGACTTTC
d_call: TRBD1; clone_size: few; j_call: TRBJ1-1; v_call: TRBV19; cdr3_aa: CASSPNRGMNTEAFF; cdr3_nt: TGTGCCAGTAGTCCCAACAGGGGAATGAACACTGAAGCTTTCTTT
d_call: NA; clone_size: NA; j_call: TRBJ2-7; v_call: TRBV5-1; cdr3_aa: CASSRGNSYEQYF; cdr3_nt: TGCGCCAGCAGCCGAGGGAACTCCTACGAGCAGTACTTC
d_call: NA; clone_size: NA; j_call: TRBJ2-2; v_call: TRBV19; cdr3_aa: CAGGGAGATGELFF; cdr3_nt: TGTGCCGGAGGAGGGGCCGGGGCCACCGGGGAGCTGTTTTTT
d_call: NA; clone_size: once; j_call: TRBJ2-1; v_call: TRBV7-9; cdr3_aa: CSSSLRRDEQFF; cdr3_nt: TGTTCCAGCAGCTTACGGAGGGATGAGCAGTTCTTC
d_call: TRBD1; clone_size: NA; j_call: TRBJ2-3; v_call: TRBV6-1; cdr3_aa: CASSEVTGEGADTQYF; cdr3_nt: TGTGCCAGCAGTGAAGTGACAGGGGAAGGGGCAGATACGCAGTATTTT
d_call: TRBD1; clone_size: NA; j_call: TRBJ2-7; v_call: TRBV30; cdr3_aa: CAWSVSRDRRPYEQYF; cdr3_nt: TGTGCCTGGAGTGTATCCCGGGACAGGAGACCCTACGAGCAGTACTTC